This TCR beta chain was captured by sequencing in a study of T cell repertoires in cytomegalovirus infection (dated by TCRdb to between 2018 and 2021). At the level of the whole study: Because public TCR beta signatures pointed to carriage of CMV infection together with the matching HLA type, the HLA type of each donor mattered for the analysis. The research as a whole found: The ex vivo response was dominated by HLA-C-restricted CMV-specific TCR beta clonotypes, which also provided the single most frequent clonotype in two of eight donors. Cumulative frequency of public TCR beta family members discriminated carriers of CMV infection plus the relevant HLA type in this cohort and an independent roughly 330-donor cohort.

Instrument on record: Illumina HiSeq 1500. TCRdb reprocessed the public reads (quality trimming at Q25 with fastp, clone calling with MiXCR) and kept in-frame beta chains. Each CDR3 protein gets just one entry, which takes the most common genes and DNA from the rows behind it. This sample holds approximately 500,000 distinct CDR3 sequences; approximately 26% were observed only once. Less than 15% of the sample is taken by the ten largest. CDR1 and CDR2, looked up from the germline V gene (reference sequence), are MNHEY and SMNVEV. V loses 1 base of germline sequence and J loses 1 base, and the interval between the two ends is 10 bases. The CDR3 has 15 amino acids, counting the end cysteine and phenylalanine. Only CDR3 DNA remains: 45 bases, in frame from the first base. As to this clonotype: It has no known antigen specificity. Per-base qualities were not stored, and no clone one base away is much larger.

The chain joins TRBV27 to TRBJ1-1, with TRBD1 as a weak D call on 5 bases. The source is a human donor in good health (CMV status not recorded). Some clones in this sample may be carry-over from other donors' samples. Sequencing was carried out using PBMCs. The CDR3 protein sequence reads: CASSLYDRRNTEAFF. The DNA reads as follows: TGTGCCAGCAGTTTATATGACAGACGGAACACTGAAGCTTTCTTT.